This T cell receptor (beta chain) was found in a study of immune evolution from preneoplasia to lung adenocarcinoma. Two lung cancer pathologists independently confirmed each histologic diagnosis. Study-level points and caveats: Later-stage lesions seemingly showed higher T cell density and diversity than normal lung. From normal lung to invasive adenocarcinoma, top clone frequencies appeared to decrease.

Comment on this clone: Its antigen remains unknown.

Method: immunoSEQ multiplex PCR; TCRdb's copy keeps in-frame clones and lacks some. The table lists roughly 5,300 clones, over 65% of them singletons. There are 14 residues in the CDR3. Germline loops: CDR1 SGHTA, CDR2 FQGTGA. Trimming took 4 bases from V and 4 from J; bases not matched to a gene: 5. The chain employs TRBV7-3 and TRBJ2-3; 7 positions match TRBD2. The TCR comes from a person aged 60 to 85 with lung adenocarcinoma. Material for sequencing was FFPE lung adenocarcinoma in situ tissue. The CDR3 loop reads CASSSAGLADTQYF. CDR3 bases: TGTGCCAGCAGCTCAGCGGGGTTGGCAGATACGCAGTATTTT.